This TCR beta chain was observed in a study of CD8+ T cells in alopecia areata. General study findings and limits: Scalp samples also contribute reads from the resident alphabeta T cells found in normal skin.

Comment on this clone: Its target is unknown.

cDNA serving as the sequencing template came from extracted, reverse transcribed RNA. The assay was immunoSEQ multiplex PCR, and TCRdb's table has in-frame clones only and misses some. The data hold roughly 150,000 clones, with roughly 50% observed a single time. The germline gives CDR1 DFQATT, CDR2 SNEGSKA (reference sequence). This CDR3 contains 10 residues. V dropped 6 bases and J dropped 1 base, with 3 bases sitting between them. The sample was CD4+ T cells sorted from blood. This chain connects TRBV20-1 to TRBJ1-1; D is ambiguous. The origin of this receptor is a human donor in good health. Written as DNA, the CDR3 is TGCAGTGCCGGGAACACTGAAGCTTTCTTT. It codes for CSAGNTEAFF.